The TCR beta chain under discussion was sequenced for a study of T cell repertoires in cytomegalovirus infection. On the study more broadly: Public TCR beta signatures provided an indication of both CMV infection and a matching HLA type. Study-wide points: The study identified carriers of CMV plus the relevant HLA from cumulative public TCR beta family frequency. Dominant in the ex vivo response were TCR beta clonotypes restricted by HLA-C and specific for CMV.

TCRdb reprocessed the reads via MiXCR and lists one record per CDR3 protein. This sample carries around 450,000 distinct CDR3 sequences, about 11% of them seen once, and the ten largest clones take more than 8.5%. V shed 3 bases, J shed 14 bases, and the junction held 8 bases outside the gene matches. The CDR3 totals 13 residues. Germline assignment: CDR1 SNHLY and CDR2 FYNNEI. This clonotype has more than one count but fewer than ten. Its specificity is not known. The sequenced sample consisted of PBMCs. The rearrangement links TRBV2 to TRBJ2-1; the match to TRBD2 covers 9 bases. This clonotype was sampled from a human donor in good health (CMV status not recorded). Some clones in this sample may be carry-over from other donors' samples. Here the CDR3 reads CASSDSASGGKFF. The DNA of the CDR3 is TGTGCCAGCAGTGACAGCGCGAGCGGGGGGAAGTTCTTC.